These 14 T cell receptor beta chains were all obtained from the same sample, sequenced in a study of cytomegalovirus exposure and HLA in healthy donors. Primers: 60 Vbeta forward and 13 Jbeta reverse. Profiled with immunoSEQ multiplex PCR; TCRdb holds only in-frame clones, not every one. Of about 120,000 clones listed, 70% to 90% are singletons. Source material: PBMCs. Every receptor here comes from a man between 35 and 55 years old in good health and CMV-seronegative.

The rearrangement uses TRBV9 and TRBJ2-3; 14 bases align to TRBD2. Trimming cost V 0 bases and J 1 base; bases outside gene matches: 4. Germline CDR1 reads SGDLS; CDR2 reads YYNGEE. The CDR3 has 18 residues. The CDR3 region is CASSVDGLAGGRTDTQYF. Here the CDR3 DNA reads TGTGCCAGCAGCGTAGATGGACTAGCGGGAGGACGCACAGATACGCAGTATTTT.

The CDR3 DNA sequence: TGTGCCAGCAGCCCCGGACAGGGAGTAGGCTATGGCTACACCTTC. It codes for CASSPGQGVGYGYTF. The rearrangement uses TRBV7-9 and TRBJ1-2; 8 positions match TRBD1. This CDR3 has 15 residues. J was trimmed by 4 bases and V by 5 bases; bases with no gene match: 9. Germline loops: CDR1 SEHNR, CDR2 FQNEAQ (reference sequence).

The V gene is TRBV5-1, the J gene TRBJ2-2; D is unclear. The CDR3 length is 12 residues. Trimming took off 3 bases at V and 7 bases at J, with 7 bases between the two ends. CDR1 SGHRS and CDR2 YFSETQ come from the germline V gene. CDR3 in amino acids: CASSSVYGELFF. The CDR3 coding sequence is TGCGCCAGCAGCTCCGTTTACGGGGAGCTGTTTTTT.

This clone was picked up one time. The CDR3 bases are TGTGCCAGCAGCTTAACGGTGGGACAGGGTAGAACCGGGGAGCTGTTTTTT. This translates into CASSLTVGQGRTGELFF. The chain joins TRBV7-3 to TRBJ2-2; 9 bases map to TRBD1. The CDR3 spans 17 residues. The germline V gene has CDR1 SGHTA and CDR2 FQGTGA. The V and J ends lost 0 bases and 5 bases, in that order; junction bases with no gene match: 7.

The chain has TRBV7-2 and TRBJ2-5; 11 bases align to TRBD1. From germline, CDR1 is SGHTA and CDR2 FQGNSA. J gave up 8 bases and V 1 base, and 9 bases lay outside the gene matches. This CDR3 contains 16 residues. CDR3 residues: CASSLVGTGGGETQYF. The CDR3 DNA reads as TGTGCCAGCAGCTTAGTAGGGACAGGGGGTGGTGAAACCCAGTACTTC. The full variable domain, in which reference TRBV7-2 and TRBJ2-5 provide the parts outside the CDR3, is GAGVSQSPSNKVTEKGKDVELRCDPISGHTALYWYRQSLGQGLEFLIYFQGNSAPDKSGLPSDRFSAERTGGSVSTLTIQRTQQEDSAVYLCASSLVGTGGGETQYFGPGTRLLVL.

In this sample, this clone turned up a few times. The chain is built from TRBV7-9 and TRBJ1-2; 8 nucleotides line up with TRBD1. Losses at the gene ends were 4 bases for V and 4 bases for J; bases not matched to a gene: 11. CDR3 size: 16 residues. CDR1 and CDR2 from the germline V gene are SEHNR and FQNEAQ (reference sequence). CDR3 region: CASSSQDGGTGYGYTF. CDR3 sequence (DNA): TGTGCCAGCAGCTCGCAAGACGGCGGGACAGGCTATGGCTACACCTTC.

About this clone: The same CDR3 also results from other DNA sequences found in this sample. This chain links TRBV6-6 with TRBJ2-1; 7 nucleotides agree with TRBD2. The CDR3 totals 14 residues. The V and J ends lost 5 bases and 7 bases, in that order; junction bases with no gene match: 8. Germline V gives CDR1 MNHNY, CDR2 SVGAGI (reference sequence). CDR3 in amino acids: CASSNWGEGNEQFF. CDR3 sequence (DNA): TGTGCCAGCAGTAATTGGGGGGAGGGGAATGAGCAGTTCTTC.

The CDR3 coding sequence is TGTGCCAGCAGACGTAGCGGGGGAGGCGAGACCCAGTACTTC. This encodes CASRRSGGGETQYF. The J gene is TRBJ2-5, the V gene TRBV6-5; 9 bases line up with TRBD2. The CDR3 sequence is 14 residues long. J lost 5 bases, V lost 6 bases, and 7 bases had no gene match. Germline V gives CDR1 MNHEY, CDR2 SVGAGI.

CDR3 DNA sequence: TGCAGCGTCGGGGGACTAGCCTACGAGCAGTACTTC. It is translated as CSVGGLAYEQYF. This rearrangement joins TRBV29-1 to TRBJ2-7; 8 nucleotides align to TRBD2. CDR1 and CDR2 (germline): SQVTM, ANQGSEA. The J segment lost 2 bases and the V segment lost 6 bases, leaving 3 bases of the junction unmatched. The CDR3 extends over 12 amino acids.

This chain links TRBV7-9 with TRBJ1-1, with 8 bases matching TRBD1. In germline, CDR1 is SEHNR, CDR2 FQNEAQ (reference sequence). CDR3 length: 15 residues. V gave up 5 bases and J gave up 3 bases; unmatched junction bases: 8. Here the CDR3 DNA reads TGTGCCAGCAGCACTGGACAGGGCGATGACACTGAAGCTTTCTTT. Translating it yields CASSTGQGDDTEAFF.

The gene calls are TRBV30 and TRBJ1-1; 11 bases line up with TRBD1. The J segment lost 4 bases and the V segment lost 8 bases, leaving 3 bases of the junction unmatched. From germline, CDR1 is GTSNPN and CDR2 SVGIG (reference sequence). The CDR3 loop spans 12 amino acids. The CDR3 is CAGGTGGTEAFF. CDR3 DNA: TGTGCCGGCGGGACAGGGGGCACTGAAGCTTTCTTT.

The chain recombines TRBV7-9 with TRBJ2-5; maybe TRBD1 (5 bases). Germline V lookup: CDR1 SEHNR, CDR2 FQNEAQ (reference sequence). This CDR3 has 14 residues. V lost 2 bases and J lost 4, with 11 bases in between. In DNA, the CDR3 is TGTGCCAGCAGCTTACAAGGGGTACTAGAGACCCAGTACTTC. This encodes CASSLQGVLETQYF.

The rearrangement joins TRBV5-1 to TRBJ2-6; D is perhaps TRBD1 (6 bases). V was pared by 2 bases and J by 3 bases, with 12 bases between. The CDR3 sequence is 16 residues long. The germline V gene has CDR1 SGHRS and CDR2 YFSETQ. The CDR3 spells CASSFPGASGANVLTF. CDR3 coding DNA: TGCGCCAGCAGCTTCCCAGGGGCAAGTGGGGCCAACGTCCTGACTTTC. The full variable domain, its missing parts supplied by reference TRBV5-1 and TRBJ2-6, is KAGVTQTPRYLIKTRGQQVTLSCSPISGHRSVSWYQQTPGQGLQFLFEYFSETQRNKGNFPGRFSGRQFSNSRSEMNVSTLELGDSALYLCASSFPGASGANVLTFGAGSRLTVL.

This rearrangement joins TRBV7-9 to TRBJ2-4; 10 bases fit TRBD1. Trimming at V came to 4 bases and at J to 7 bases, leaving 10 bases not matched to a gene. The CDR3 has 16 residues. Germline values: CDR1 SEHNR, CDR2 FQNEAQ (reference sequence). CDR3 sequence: CASSSMPGTGVNIQYF. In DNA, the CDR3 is TGTGCCAGCAGCTCAATGCCCGGGACAGGGGTTAACATTCAGTACTTC.